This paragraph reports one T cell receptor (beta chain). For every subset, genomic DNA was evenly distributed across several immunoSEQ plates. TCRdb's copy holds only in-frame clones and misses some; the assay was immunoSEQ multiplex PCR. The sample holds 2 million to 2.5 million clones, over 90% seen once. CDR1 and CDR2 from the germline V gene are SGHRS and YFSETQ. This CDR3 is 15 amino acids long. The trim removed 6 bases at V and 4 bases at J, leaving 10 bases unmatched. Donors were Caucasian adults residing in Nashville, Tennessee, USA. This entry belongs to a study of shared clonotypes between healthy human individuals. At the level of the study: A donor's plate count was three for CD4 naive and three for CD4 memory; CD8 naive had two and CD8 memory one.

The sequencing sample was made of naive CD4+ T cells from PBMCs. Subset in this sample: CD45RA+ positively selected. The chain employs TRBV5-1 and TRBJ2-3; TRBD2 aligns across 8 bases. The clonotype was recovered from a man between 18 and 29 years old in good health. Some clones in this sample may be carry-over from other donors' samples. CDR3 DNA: TGCGCCAGCAAACGGGAGGGAGTGCAGGCAGATACGCAGTATTTT. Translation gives CASKREGVQADTQYF.